Included here is one TCR beta chain sequence, with context. There are 15 residues in the CDR3. From germline, CDR1 is MNHEY and CDR2 SVGEGT. The sample is drawn from a study of CXCR3-negative and CXCR3-positive naive CD8 T cells. UMI-tagged TRB cDNA libraries were built via 5' RACE. TCRdb reprocessed the 5' RACE reads, with one entry per CDR3 protein and no DNA. The listing contains 50,000 to 75,000 distinct CDR3 sequences. This clonotype was sampled from a human donor in good health. Some clones in this sample may be carry-over from other donors' samples. The sequencing input was naive CXCR3- CD8+ T cells from blood. Subset specified: CD45RO-CCR7+CD27+CD95- naive CD8+ T cells lacking CXCR3 (TNR3-). The chain couples TRBV6-2 or TRBV6-3 to TRBJ2-4; TCRdb indicates TRBD2, and absent DNA this call remains unverified. Here the CDR3 reads CASSQKAGGPNIQYF.